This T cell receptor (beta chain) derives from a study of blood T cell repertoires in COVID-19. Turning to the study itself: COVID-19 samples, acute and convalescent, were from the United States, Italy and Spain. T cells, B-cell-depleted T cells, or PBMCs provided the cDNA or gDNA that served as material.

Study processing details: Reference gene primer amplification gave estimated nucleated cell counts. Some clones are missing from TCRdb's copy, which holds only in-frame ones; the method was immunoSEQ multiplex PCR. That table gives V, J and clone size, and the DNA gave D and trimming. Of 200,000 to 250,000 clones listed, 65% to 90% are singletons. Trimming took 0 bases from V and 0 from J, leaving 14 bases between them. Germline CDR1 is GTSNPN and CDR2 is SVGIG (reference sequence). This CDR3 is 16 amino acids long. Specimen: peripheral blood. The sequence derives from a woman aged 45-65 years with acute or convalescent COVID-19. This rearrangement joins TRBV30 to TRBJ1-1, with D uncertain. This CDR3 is CAWSVSFGRLNTEAFF. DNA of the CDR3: TGTGCCTGGAGTGTAAGTTTCGGCAGGTTGAACACTGAAGCTTTCTTT.